These 5 T cell receptor beta chains were all obtained from the same sample, sequenced in a study of spatial heterogeneity in lung cancer. The time point was: sample taken at primary tumor resection. MiXCR was run by TCRdb on the 5' RACE reads, yielding one entry per CDR3 protein. This table has just under 95,000 distinct CDR3 sequences, 9.5% to 15% appearing once. This material consisted of PBMCs, taken at surgery. All receptors derive from a male donor with early-stage non-small cell lung cancer.

This clonotype was picked up many times. The chain combines TRBV2 with TRBJ1-5; 7 positions match TRBD1. Trimming at V came to 10 bases and at J to 4 bases, leaving 16 bases not matched to a gene. CDR1 and CDR2 from the germline V gene are SNHLY and FYNNEI. There are 16 residues in the CDR3. The CDR3 is CATTSDRAIRNQPQHF. In DNA form, the CDR3 reads TGTGCCACGACCTCCGACAGGGCCATTAGGAATCAGCCCCAGCATTTT. The variable domain in full, completed from reference TRBV2 and TRBJ1-5, reads EPEVTQTPSHQVTQMGQEVILRCVPISNHLYFYWYRQILGQKVEFLVSFYNNEISEKSEIFDDQFSVERPDGSNFTLKIRSTKLEDSAMYFCATTSDRAIRNQPQHFGDGTRLSIL.

CDR3 bases: TGCAGTGCTGGCAAACAGGGAACTAGCGGGATGCGGGGAAATGAGCAGTTCTTC. This translates into CSAGKQGTSGMRGNEQFF. The V gene is TRBV20-1, the J gene TRBJ2-1, with 10 bases aligning to TRBD2. From germline, CDR1 is DFQATT and CDR2 SNEGSKA (reference sequence). The CDR3 consists of 18 residues. V dropped 5 bases and J dropped 7; count of bases not matched to a gene: 20.

There are many counts of this clonotype. V gene TRBV10-3 combines with J gene TRBJ2-3; 8 bases fit TRBD1. CDR1 is ENHRY and CDR2 is SYGVKD in the germline V gene. The CDR3 has 14 residues. V lost 3 bases to trimming and J lost 6 bases; unmatched junction nucleotides: 5. The CDR3 spells CAISEGQGPDTQYF. Written as DNA, the CDR3 is TGTGCCATCAGTGAAGGACAGGGCCCCGATACGCAGTATTTT.

This clonotype was recorded many times. The chain uses TRBV6-6 and TRBJ2-1; 7 bases map to TRBD2. This CDR3 spans 15 amino acids. Trimming cost V 2 bases and J 5 bases; bases outside gene matches: 6. Germline-derived CDR1 and CDR2 are MNHNY and SVGAGI (reference sequence). The DNA for the CDR3 is TGTGCCAGCAGTTACCGAGCGGGATCCCACAATGAGCAGTTCTTC. Translated: CASSYRAGSHNEQFF.

At least ten counts were recorded for this clonotype. The chain uses TRBV7-2 and TRBJ2-3; D gene unclear. There are 15 residues in the CDR3. V was clipped by 4 bases and J by 0 bases, with 11 bases between them. In germline, CDR1 is SGHTA, CDR2 FQGNSA. CDR3 loop: CASSSRRSSTDTQYF. CDR3 nucleotide sequence: TGTGCCAGCAGCTCTAGGCGTTCTAGCACAGATACGCAGTATTTT.